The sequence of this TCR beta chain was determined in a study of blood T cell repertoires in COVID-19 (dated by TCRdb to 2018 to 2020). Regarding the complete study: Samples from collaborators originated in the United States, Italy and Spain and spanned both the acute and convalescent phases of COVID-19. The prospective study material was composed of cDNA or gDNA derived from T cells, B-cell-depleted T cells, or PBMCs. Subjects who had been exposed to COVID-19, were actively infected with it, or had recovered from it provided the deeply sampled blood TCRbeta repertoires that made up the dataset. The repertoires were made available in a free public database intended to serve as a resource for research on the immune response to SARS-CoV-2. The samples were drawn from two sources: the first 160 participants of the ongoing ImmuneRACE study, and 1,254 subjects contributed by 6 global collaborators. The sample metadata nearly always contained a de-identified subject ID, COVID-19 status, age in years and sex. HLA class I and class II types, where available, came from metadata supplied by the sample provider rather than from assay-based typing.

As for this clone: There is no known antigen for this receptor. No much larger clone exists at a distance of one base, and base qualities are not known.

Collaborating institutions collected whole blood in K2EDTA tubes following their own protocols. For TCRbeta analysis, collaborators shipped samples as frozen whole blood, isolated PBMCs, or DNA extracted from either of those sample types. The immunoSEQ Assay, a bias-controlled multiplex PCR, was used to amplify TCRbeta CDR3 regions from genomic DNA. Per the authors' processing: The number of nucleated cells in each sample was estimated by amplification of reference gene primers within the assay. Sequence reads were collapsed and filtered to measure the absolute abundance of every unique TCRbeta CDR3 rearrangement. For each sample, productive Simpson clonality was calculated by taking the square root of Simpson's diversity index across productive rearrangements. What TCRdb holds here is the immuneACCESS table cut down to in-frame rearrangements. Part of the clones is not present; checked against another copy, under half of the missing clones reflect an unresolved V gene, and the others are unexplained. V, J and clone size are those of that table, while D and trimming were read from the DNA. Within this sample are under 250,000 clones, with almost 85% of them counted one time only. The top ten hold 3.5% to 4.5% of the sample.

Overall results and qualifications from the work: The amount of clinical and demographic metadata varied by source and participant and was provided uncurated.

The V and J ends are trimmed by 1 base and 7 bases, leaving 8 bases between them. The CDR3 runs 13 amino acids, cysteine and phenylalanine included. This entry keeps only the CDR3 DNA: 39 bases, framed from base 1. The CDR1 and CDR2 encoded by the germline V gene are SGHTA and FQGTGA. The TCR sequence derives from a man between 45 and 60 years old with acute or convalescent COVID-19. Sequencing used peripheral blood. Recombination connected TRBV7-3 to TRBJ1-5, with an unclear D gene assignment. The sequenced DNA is TGTGCCAGCAGCTTAATTGCGGGACAGCCCCAGCATTTT. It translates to CASSLIAGQPQHF. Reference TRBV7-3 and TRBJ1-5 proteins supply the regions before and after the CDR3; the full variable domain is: GAGVSQTPSNKVTEKGKYVELRCDPISGHTALYWYRQSLGQGPEFLIYFQGTGAADDSGLPNDRFFAVRPEGSVSTLKIQRTERGDSAVYLCASSLIAGQPQHFGDGTRLSIL.